What follows is one T cell receptor beta chain and its context. Its antigen is still unknown. The data stem from a study of cytomegalovirus exposure and HLA in healthy donors (dated by TCRdb to 2016 to 2017). Turning to the overall study: An earlier analysis of some 600 of the donors reported roughly 300 Gb of sequence data and 100 million to 120 million unique TCR beta sequences obtained from roughly 170 million T cells. About five DR-DQ haplotypes were treated as single units for association and clustering because of strong linkage in the cohort. Rather than using new phenotypic data, the later analysis identified candidate immune exposures from TCR beta sequences and from how often those sequences occurred across donors. HLA typing covered class I and class II loci at four-digit resolution. Donor age, sex, ethnicity and CMV serostatus were collected together with the repertoire data. The study aimed to test whether signatures of past pathogen exposure could be identified by cataloging public T cell receptors. To decide whether each TCR beta V gene segment behaved as functional or pseudogenic, an earlier analysis of 587 of the donors relied on high-throughput TCR beta sequencing. Using immunosequencing, the study profiled T cell repertoires from about 650 subjects and related those repertoires to cytomegalovirus serostatus. Approximately 330 gigabases of sequencing data and around 85 million unique TCR sequences made up an early release that covered 500 to 650 HLA-typed donors. All discovery cohort repertoires had been generated on a single sequencing platform. Among some 400 genotyped donors of the cohort, an average of around 250,000 unique TCR beta nucleotide sequences was sequenced per donor, of which about 18% were non-productive. A later analysis re-examined previously published TCR beta repertoires from 500 to 700 donors and added high-resolution HLA genotyping to investigate patterns of TCR occurrence. To predict cytomegalovirus infection status, the study combined high-throughput TCR immunosequencing, statistical association of individual TCRs with disease status, and machine learning. A later genetic analysis used genome-wide SNP genotypes for about 55% of the 666 donors, treating that subset as a discovery cohort. The number of typed donors differed by locus: about 620-640 for A, B, C, DRB1 and DQB1; 500 to 550 for DQA1; 600 to 610 for DPA1; and roughly 450 for DPB1. Of the roughly 390 genotyped donors, around 81% fell in the genetic ancestry cluster associated with self-reported Caucasian donors. Along with the roughly 700-subject first cohort, a separate validation cohort of 120 different subjects was used. What the study reported, not specific to this receptor: Because HLA typing was missing for some donors at each locus, association tests included only the typed subset. Some 15 rarely observed V segments, including chromosome 9 orphons, were excluded from the earlier analysis of approximately 500 of the donors because counts were too low. This cohort had only TCR beta chains sequenced, and the lack of alpha or paired-chain data limited which features could be detected. Strong co-occurrence of HLA alleles, especially DR and DQ, made assigning TCR associations to individual alleles difficult. For the cohort, immune exposure information was limited to CMV serostatus. The classifier was reported to diagnose cytomegalovirus status with high specificity and sensitivity in both the original cohort and the validation cohort. In a later analysis, several top co-occurrence clusters were reported to appear linked to parvovirus B19, influenza, CMV and Epstein-Barr virus. An association between a missense DCLRE1C variant and V-gene and J-gene trimming of TCR beta chains was found in a later genetic analysis and replicated in an independent cohort. A total of around 150 TCR beta chains were listed by the study as associated with cytomegalovirus. Linkage disequilibrium might explain the correlated functional status among segregating V segments, but an unknown experimental factor could not be excluded. The sequencing pipeline was judged likely to have produced a cluster of highly shared sequence variants as a technical artifact. A few of the identified cytomegalovirus-associated TCR beta chains were confirmed in vitro to be specific for cytomegalovirus antigens. Roughly uniform sequencing depth across donors was assumed in presence/absence analyses, although this assumption may not hold. Compared with the roughly 670-donor mean, donors in an Asian-associated ancestry cluster had fewer N-insertions in productive TCRs, according to a later genetic analysis. Most CMV-associated TCR beta chains appeared to be HLA-restricted in a later analysis, and the HLA associations seemed to be driven largely by CMV exposure. Because the 87-base-pair reads could not distinguish some IMGT-functional V segments, including TRBV6-2 and TRBV6-3, those segments were excluded. Specific HLA alleles were associated with around 18,000 TCR beta sequences at a false discovery rate of 0.05 in a later analysis. In a later analysis, TCR association rates were found to vary across HLA loci, with the most associated TCRs seen for DRB1 alleles and the fewest for HLA-C alleles. An earlier analysis of 587 of the donors showed that most TCR beta V segments appeared in productive rearrangements either about 87% or about 30% of the time, which broadly matched IMGT annotations. A further reported finding was that TCR beta sequences accurately predicted the HLA-A and HLA-B alleles for most subjects in the first cohort. Compared with equally common non-associated chains, HLA-associated TCR beta chains in a later analysis were more clonally expanded and had lower generation probabilities. The authors suggested that the approach could potentially be extended to other disease states and immunological phenotypes. Most TCR sequences were observed very rarely across donors, whereas some public TCRs were present in many individuals.

The germline V gene encodes CDR1 SGHRS and CDR2 YFSETQ. The CDR3 contains 16 residues, cysteine and phenylalanine counted. Only CDR3 DNA is held: 48 bases, read in frame from base 1. V is cut by 2 bases and J by 0 bases, and the space between the germline ends is 15 bases. The cohort comprised fewer than 700 healthy bone marrow donors. At the time of sampling, all cohort members were nominally healthy, though unrecorded immune exposures were likely present. The donor tested CMV seropositive, placing the donor among the roughly 300 seropositive members of the cohort. Every donor gave a peripheral blood sample, and the peripheral blood mononuclear cells from that sample were used for TCR beta sequencing. Genomic DNA extraction from the blood cell samples was performed with the Qiagen DNeasy Blood Extraction Kit. Library preparation employed the immunoSEQ multiplex PCR assay. For the multiplex PCR, a mixture combining 60 forward primers for TCR Vbeta segments and 13 reverse primers for TCR Jbeta segments was used. The CDR3 region of rearranged TCR beta genes was amplified from genomic DNA with a multiplex PCR assay. The amplified TCR beta libraries were sequenced on the Illumina HiSeq System as 87-base-pair reads. Concerning the study's data processing: A later analysis counted about 76 million unique TCR beta chains across the 500 to 850 repertoires, and roughly 10 million of these chains were shared by at least two donors. Raw reads were error-corrected and collapsed into unique sequences by a nearest-neighbor algorithm in which closely related sequences were merged to remove PCR and sequencing errors. CDR3 sequences were aligned to IMGT reference sequences to assign V, D and J gene segments. For a sequence to be retained, a match of at least six nucleotides to both a V gene segment and a J gene segment was required. Rearrangements were classified as productive when the CDR3 lacked stop codons and remained in frame with V and J, and all other rearrangements were classified as non-productive. Following IMGT convention, CDR3 was defined as the stretch from the second conserved V-encoded cysteine to the conserved J-encoded phenylalanine. In an earlier analysis of around 640 of the donors, sequences lacking an unambiguous match to a single V gene segment were excluded. An earlier analysis of about 590 of the donors classified V segments as functional when productive rearrangements were above 56.7% and as segregating when the standard deviation between donors was above 5%. To diagnose cytomegalovirus status from the catalog of TCR beta chain sequences, a statistical classification framework was built. V and J gene assignment, in a later analysis, came from comparing TCR nucleotide sequences with IMGT/GENE-DB human TR gene sequences. Using the TCRdist pipeline, a later analysis assigned CDR3 sequences along with most-parsimonious VDJ recombination scenarios. In a later analysis, every TCR beta chain was defined by the combination of its CDR3 amino acid sequence and its V-gene family, and reads without a unique V-gene family were dropped. To address suspected cross-contamination and a sequencing artifact, a later analysis removed approximately 590 highly shared, low-generation-probability nucleotide sequences. In a later analysis, a clonal expansion index was calculated for each public chain from normalized within-repertoire ranks of inferred template counts. A later analysis computed generation probabilities with a VDJ recombination model fitted to out-of-frame rearrangements, and checked the results against IGoR. In a later analysis, TCR-TCR, TCR-HLA and TCR-CMV co-occurrence was scored with hypergeometric tests, and a repertoire-size bias correction was applied to TCR pairs. To estimate false discovery rates, a later analysis permuted the HLA or CMV assignments 20 times. A later analysis grouped co-occurring TCRs with DBSCAN, adding TCRdist sequence similarity when clustering within HLA-allele-positive subsets. Co-occurrence clustering excluded repertoires with fewer than 30,000 or more than 120,000 public chains, plus five with anomalous nucleotide sharing. TCRdb took over this immuneACCESS table, retaining in-frame rearrangements with V and J assigned. Such tables are incomplete; in checked studies, under half of the missing clones stem from an unresolved V gene, and the remainder is unexplained. Clone size and V and J calls were adopted from that table, with D and trimming inferred from the DNA. The sample's records list some 60,000 clones. More than 5% of the sample comes from the top ten.

The chain uses TRBV5-1 and TRBJ2-7; TRBD1 is a weak D gene call, 6 bases matching. The origin of this receptor is a young man in good health and CMV-seropositive. The sample taken for sequencing was PBMCs. CDR3 sequence: CASSFRQGIPSYEQYF. The DNA reads as follows: TGCGCCAGCAGCTTTAGGCAGGGGATACCCTCCTACGAGCAGTACTTC. This CDR3, with the reference TRBV5-1 and TRBJ2-7 proteins standing in past its ends, gives the full variable domain KAGVTQTPRYLIKTRGQQVTLSCSPISGHRSVSWYQQTPGQGLQFLFEYFSETQRNKGNFPGRFSGRQFSNSRSEMNVSTLELGDSALYLCASSFRQGIPSYEQYFGPGTRLTVT.